Following are 11 T cell receptor beta chains from one sample sequenced in a study of CD4 T cells in relation to SARS-CoV-2 and coronaviruses. What these receptors recognize is not known. Unexposed donor CD4+ T cells date from about 2011-2018, before the COVID-19 pandemic. The cells were cultured for under 13 days before CD4+ T cells were isolated. Repertoires were generated with immunoSEQ multiplex PCR, while TCRdb's copy carries only in-frame clones and drops some. This sample has around 25,000 clones, with roughly 74% found just once. The sample taken for sequencing was CD4+ T cells from PBMCs, cultured in vitro. These receptors originate from a human donor in good health.

V is TRBV28 and J is TRBJ1-2; D is ambiguous. With 4 bases removed from V and 4 bases from J, the gap between germline ends came to 10 bases. Looked up from germline, CDR1 is MDHEN and CDR2 is SYDVKM. The CDR3 sequence is 13 residues long. In nucleotides, the CDR3 is TGTGCCAGCAGTTCATCAGAAGTCTATGGCTACACCTTC. Protein: CASSSSEVYGYTF.

In its sample, this clone was seen a few times. The rearrangement joins TRBV5-4 to TRBJ2-1; D may be TRBD1 (7 bases). V lost 5 bases and J lost 9, with 18 bases in between. The CDR3 totals 14 residues. Germline loops: CDR1 SGHNT, CDR2 YYREEE (reference sequence). CDR3 residues: CASRTRTGSFEQFF. CDR3 coding DNA: TGTGCCAGCAGGACTAGGACAGGTAGTTTTGAGCAGTTCTTC.

The chain employs TRBV10-3 and TRBJ1-3; D gene ambiguous. V was trimmed by 4 bases and J by 3 bases, leaving 7 bases between them. The CDR3 length is 13 residues. Per germline, CDR1 ENHRY and CDR2 SYGVKD. The CDR3 DNA follows: TGTGCCATCAGTGGCAGAGATGGAAACACCATATATTTT. Amino acids: CAISGRDGNTIYF.

V gene TRBV2 combines with J gene TRBJ2-1, with D perhaps TRBD2 (6 bases). The V end was cut by 7 bases, the J end by 4 bases, with 11 bases between. The length of the CDR3 is 13 residues. Per germline, CDR1 SNHLY and CDR2 FYNNEI. The CDR3 sequence is CASNQGGYNEQFF. The CDR3, as DNA: TGTGCCAGCAACCAGGGAGGTTACAATGAGCAGTTCTTC.

This clone was detected only a few times. The rearrangement joins TRBV19 to TRBJ2-2, with 9 bases lining up with TRBD2. With V trimmed by 0 bases and J by 4 bases, 3 bases remained unmatched. Germline CDR1 is LNHDA and CDR2 is SQIVND (reference sequence). CDR3 length: 16 residues. The CDR3 region is CASSIDGGRATGELFF. Here the CDR3 DNA reads TGTGCCAGTAGTATAGACGGCGGGAGGGCCACCGGGGAGCTGTTTTTT.

The CDR3 DNA reads as TGCAGCGTTGCTGACAGACCGGGGGCTTTCTTT. Translated, it gives CSVADRPGAFF. J is TRBJ1-1 and V is TRBV29-1, with D tentatively TRBD1 (5 bases). The germline V gene encodes CDR1 SQVTM and CDR2 ANQGSEA. The CDR3 length is 11 residues. V lost 4 bases, J lost 11 bases, and 14 bases lay in between. Combining the CDR3 with reference TRBV29-1 and TRBJ1-1 gives the whole variable domain SAVISQKPSRDICQRGTSLTIQCQVDSQVTMMFWYRQQPGQSLTLIATANQGSEATYESGFVIDKFPISRPNLTFSTLTVSNMSPEDSSIYLCSVADRPGAFFGQGTRLTVV.

The V gene is TRBV6-6, the J gene TRBJ2-7; TRBD2 might be the D (5 bases). The V end was cut by 0 bases, the J end by 3 bases, with 15 bases between. The CDR3 is 16 residues long. CDR1 and CDR2 (germline): MNHNY, SVGAGI (reference sequence). In nucleotides, the CDR3 is TGTGCCAGCAGTTACTCCCGGCAAGGTGGAGGCTACGAGCAGTACTTC. It is translated as CASSYSRQGGGYEQYF.

The DNA of the CDR3 is TGTGCCATCAGAACCGAAAACTACGAGCAGTACTTC. Residues: CAIRTENYEQYF. The chain links TRBV10-3 to TRBJ2-7; D gene uncertain. V shed 6 bases and J shed 3 bases, with 9 bases lying between them. CDR1 is ENHRY, CDR2 SYGVKD, per germline. The CDR3 consists of 12 residues.

The chain joins TRBV5-1 to TRBJ2-5; 7 bases line up with TRBD1. Trimming took 5 bases from V and 2 from J; bases not matched to a gene: 9. Germline V CDR1 and CDR2: SGHRS, YFSETQ. This CDR3 is 15 amino acids long. Written as DNA, the CDR3 is TGCGCCAGCAGGTTATTGGGGACAGCACAAGAGACCCAGTACTTC. This codes for CASRLLGTAQETQYF. Looking up the rest from reference TRBV5-1 and TRBJ2-5 gives the full variable domain: KAGVTQTPRYLIKTRGQQVTLSCSPISGHRSVSWYQQTPGQGLQFLFEYFSETQRNKGNFPGRFSGRQFSNSRSEMNVSTLELGDSALYLCASRLLGTAQETQYFGPGTRLLVL.

The chain has TRBV27 and TRBJ1-1; the D is unclear. The ends were cut back, 9 bases at V and 1 base at J, with 15 bases in the middle. This CDR3 has 14 amino acids. Germline V gene data show CDR1 as MNHEY and CDR2 as SMNVEV (reference sequence). The CDR3 region has the DNA TGTGCCAGGGGCCCCGGTCTCGGGAACACTGAAGCTTTCTTT. Translated, it gives CARGPGLGNTEAFF.

The genes are TRBV19 and TRBJ2-1; 8 bases fit TRBD2. Germline V gene lookup returns CDR1 LNHDA and CDR2 SQIVND (reference sequence). The junction had 8 bases not matched to a gene; V was cut back by 8 bases and J by 5 bases. The CDR3 is 14 amino acids. The CDR3: CASRDSGTHNEQFF. The CDR3 DNA sequence: TGTGCCAGTCGAGATAGCGGGACCCACAATGAGCAGTTCTTC.